The next 18 T cell receptor beta chains were all read from a single sample in a study of shared clonotypes between healthy human individuals (TCRdb year 2020). Library creation used the immunoSEQ multiplex PCR assay. Drawn from immuneACCESS, this table holds only the in-frame rearrangements with V and J called that TCRdb kept. Clones are partly lost; checked studies trace under half to an unresolved V gene and leave the rest unexplained. For this sample there are over 2 million clones; 85% to 95% appear just once. The ten most abundant clones make up 0.1% to 0.15% of the sample. What was sequenced was naive CD4+ T cells sorted from blood. Reading the label with the study, this specimen's cell subset or site is: CD45RA+ positively selected. Receptor source: a man younger than 35 in good health.

The chain carries TRBV4-1 and TRBJ2-7; D is ambiguous. Germline CDR1 MGHRA, CDR2 YSYEKL. Deletions cut 4 bases from V and 3 bases from J, with 10 bases between. The CDR3 sequence is 13 residues long. CDR3 in DNA: TGCGCCAGCAGCCGTATTGGGGACTACGAGCAGTACTTC. It yields the protein CASSRIGDYEQYF.

As to this clone: Other nucleotide sequences from this sample produce the same CDR3. This sequence joins TRBV9 and TRBJ2-2, with D possibly TRBD2 on 5 matching bases. Germline-derived CDR1 and CDR2 are SGDLS and YYNGEE. Trimming removed 2 bases from V and 2 bases from J, with 13 bases in between. The CDR3 spans 16 residues. The CDR3 reads CASSVAAAANTGELFF. The DNA for the CDR3 is TGTGCCAGCAGCGTGGCAGCAGCGGCTAACACCGGGGAGCTGTTTTTT.

V is TRBV7-2 and J is TRBJ2-7, with 7 bases fitting TRBD2. The germline V gene encodes CDR1 SGHTA and CDR2 FQGNSA. The CDR3 loop spans 13 amino acids. Losses at the gene ends were 8 bases for V and 4 bases for J; bases not matched to a gene: 8. CDR3 protein: CASSQREGYEQYF. The CDR3 DNA reads TGTGCCAGCTCCCAGCGGGAAGGGTACGAGCAGTACTTC.

This chain connects TRBV2 to TRBJ2-7; D is possibly TRBD2 (5 bases). This CDR3 contains 14 residues. Germline V lookup: CDR1 SNHLY, CDR2 FYNNEI. Trimming took off 4 bases at V and 0 bases at J, with 10 bases between the two ends. For the CDR3, the DNA is TGTGCCAGCAGTGCCCGGACTGACTCCTACGAGCAGTACTTC. Its translation is CASSARTDSYEQYF.

This clone was seen once. The V call is TRBV29-1, the J call TRBJ2-1, with a tentative D call TRBD1 (6 bases). V lost 6 bases and J 0 bases, leaving 12 bases between the germline ends. In germline, CDR1 is SQVTM, CDR2 ANQGSEA. The CDR3 spans 14 residues. The CDR3 spells CSVSRGSSYNEQFF. The CDR3, as DNA: TGCAGCGTCTCCAGGGGTAGCTCCTACAATGAGCAGTTCTTC.

The V and J genes are TRBV6-6 and TRBJ2-3; the D gene is possibly TRBD1 (5 bases). Per germline, CDR1 MNHNY and CDR2 SVGAGI (reference sequence). Trimming pared 4 bases from V and 0 bases from J, leaving 11 bases between. The CDR3 totals 15 residues. CDR3 in DNA: TGTGCCAGCAGTTTTGACAGTCCTAGCACAGATACGCAGTATTTT. Its protein is CASSFDSPSTDTQYF.

This rearrangement joins TRBV10-3 to TRBJ1-2; 7 bases match TRBD1. Germline V CDR1 and CDR2: ENHRY, SYGVKD. The CDR3 totals 13 residues. V dropped 6 bases and J dropped 7; count of bases not matched to a gene: 8. CDR3 bases: TGTGCCATCAGCCGACAGGGTCTCGGTGGCTACACCTTC. Its translation: CAISRQGLGGYTF.

The chain combines TRBV5-1 with TRBJ2-3, with TRBD2 matching over 10 bases. Trimming cost V 5 bases and J 1 base; bases outside gene matches: 10. The CDR3 loop spans 17 amino acids. The germline V gene has CDR1 SGHRS and CDR2 YFSETQ. The CDR3: CASRGSGGTWGTDTQYF. CDR3 nucleotide sequence: TGCGCCAGCAGGGGTAGCGGGGGGACCTGGGGCACAGATACGCAGTATTTT.

The chain carries TRBV30 and TRBJ1-1; 7 bases line up with TRBD1. V dropped 5 bases and J dropped 6; count of bases not matched to a gene: 6. The CDR3 has 12 residues. Germline V gene lookup returns CDR1 GTSNPN and CDR2 SVGIG (reference sequence). CDR3 residues: CAWGQASAEAFF. CDR3 nucleotides: TGTGCCTGGGGACAGGCTAGCGCTGAAGCTTTCTTT. Looking up the rest from reference TRBV30 and TRBJ1-1 gives the full variable domain: SQTIHQWPATLVQPVGSPLSLECTVEGTSNPNLYWYRQAAGRGLQLLFYSVGIGQISSEVPQNLSASRPQDRQFILSSKKLLLSDSGFYLCAWGQASAEAFFGQGTRLTVV.

This clone was seen once. Additional DNA sequences in this sample encode the identical CDR3. The rearrangement uses TRBV30 and TRBJ2-3; D gene ambiguous. This CDR3 is 11 amino acids long. Germline V lookup: CDR1 GTSNPN, CDR2 SVGIG (reference sequence). V was clipped by 4 bases and J by 4 bases, with 6 bases between them. The CDR3 protein is CAWIRADTQYF. The DNA for the CDR3 is TGTGCCTGGATACGGGCAGATACGCAGTATTTT.

The gene calls are TRBV15 and TRBJ2-5; 7 nucleotides line up with TRBD2. Losses at the gene ends were 3 bases for V and 3 bases for J; bases not matched to a gene: 4. CDR1 and CDR2 (germline): LNHNV, YYDKDF (reference sequence). There are 14 residues in the CDR3. The CDR3 DNA reads as TGTGCCACCAGCAGGCTCGGGACTAAAGAGACCCAGTACTTC. Its protein product is CATSRLGTKETQYF.

This chain joins TRBV7-9 and TRBJ1-3; a weak D match, TRBD1 (5 bases). Germline-derived CDR1 and CDR2 are SEHNR and FQNEAQ (reference sequence). The CDR3 is made up of 14 amino acids. V was clipped by 5 bases and J by 2 bases, with 10 bases between them. The CDR3 coding sequence is TGTGCCAGCAGCGAGACAGCGGCTGGAAACACCATATATTTT. Its translation: CASSETAAGNTIYF.

The chain combines TRBV30 with TRBJ1-3, with D possibly TRBD1 on 5 matching bases. The CDR3 has 16 amino acids. Trimming took 5 bases from V and 2 from J, leaving 19 bases between them. From germline, CDR1 is GTSNPN and CDR2 SVGIG (reference sequence). The CDR3 DNA sequence: TGTGCCTGGTCGATAGTTGGGGGGATAACTGGAAACACCATATATTTT. Encoded protein: CAWSIVGGITGNTIYF.

This clone was detected once. This chain uses TRBV27 with TRBJ2-3, with 7 bases identical to TRBD2. Germline V gene lookup returns CDR1 MNHEY and CDR2 SMNVEV (reference sequence). CDR3 length: 15 residues. V lost 5 bases, J lost 6 bases, and 11 bases stayed unmatched. The CDR3 region has the DNA TGTGCCAGCAGTCGGCTAGCGGTAGAGTCGGATACGCAGTATTTT. Its translation is CASSRLAVESDTQYF.

About this clone itself: Within the sample, other DNA sequences also encode this same CDR3. CDR3 nucleotide sequence: TGTGCCAGCAGAGGGTACTACGAGCAGTACTTC. It specifies CASRGYYEQYF. The chain has TRBV28 and TRBJ2-7, with no clear D. V dropped 6 bases and J dropped 3 bases, with 6 bases sitting between them. The CDR3 is 11 amino acids. CDR1 is MDHEN, CDR2 SYDVKM, per germline.

This clone was found a few times. The rearrangement links TRBV4-3 to TRBJ2-7; TRBD1 aligns across 7 bases. This CDR3 has 15 residues. Germline V gene data show CDR1 as LGHNA and CDR2 as YSLEER. V dropped 2 bases and J dropped 2; count of bases not matched to a gene: 6. The CDR3, as DNA: TGCGCCAGCAGCCAACAACAGGGGATGACCTACGAGCAGTACTTC. It is translated as CASSQQQGMTYEQYF.

V is TRBV10-3 and J is TRBJ2-7; no definite D call. V was cut by 6 bases and J by 6 bases, with 18 bases left in between. The germline V gene has CDR1 ENHRY and CDR2 SYGVKD. This CDR3 region has 14 residues. DNA of the CDR3: TGTGCCATCAGCGTTGACGCATTGGGGTCCGAGCAGTACTTC. This sequence encodes CAISVDALGSEQYF.

The chain couples TRBV28 to TRBJ1-1, with TRBD1 as a possible D gene (5 bases). Trimming left V 10 bases short and J 10 bases short, with 13 bases between. The CDR3 is 10 amino acids. Germline V lookup: CDR1 MDHEN, CDR2 SYDVKM. The CDR3 spells CATTRDGAFF. For the CDR3, the DNA is TGTGCCACCACCCGGGACGGAGCTTTCTTT.